The entry that follows covers one T cell receptor (beta chain) sequence. CDR1 is LGHNA and CDR2 is YSLEER in the germline V gene. The CDR3 consists of 15 residues. Trimming took 4 bases from V and 6 from J, leaving 17 bases between them. This record belongs to a study of Ad26.COV2.S vaccination and SARS-CoV-2 variants. Specified treatment: some 20 received Ad26.COV2.S at low or high dose, single or two shots; about five received placebo; per-sample allocation not given. Samples came from day 63 after the first vaccine or placebo injection. Produced via immunoSEQ multiplex PCR; TCRdb's table is partial and in-frame only. The sample records about 430,000 clones, about 93% being singletons.

The material sequenced was peripheral blood, taken in a trial of Ad26.COV2.S vaccine versus placebo. V and J are TRBV4-3 and TRBJ2-3; D might be TRBD1 (6 bases). The receptor was isolated from a person between 18 and 65 years old who received the Ad26.COV2.S COVID-19 vaccine or a placebo. CDR3 DNA sequence: TGCGCCAGCAGCCGGGGAGTAGGGGGACATGATACGCAGTATTTT. Amino acids: CASSRGVGGHDTQYF.